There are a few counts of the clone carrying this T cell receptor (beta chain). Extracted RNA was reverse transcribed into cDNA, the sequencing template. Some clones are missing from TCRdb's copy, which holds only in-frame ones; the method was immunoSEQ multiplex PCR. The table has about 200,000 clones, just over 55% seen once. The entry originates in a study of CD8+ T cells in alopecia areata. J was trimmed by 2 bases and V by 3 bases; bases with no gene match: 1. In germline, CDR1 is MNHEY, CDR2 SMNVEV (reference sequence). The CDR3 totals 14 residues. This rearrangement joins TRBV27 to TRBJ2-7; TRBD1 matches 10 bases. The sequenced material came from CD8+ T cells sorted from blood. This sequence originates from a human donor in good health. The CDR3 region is CASSFGTGAYEQYF. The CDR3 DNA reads TGTGCCAGCAGTTTCGGGACAGGGGCCTACGAGCAGTACTTC.